This TCR beta chain was sequenced during a study of cytomegalovirus exposure and HLA in healthy donors. For the study at large: Per a later analysis, the roughly 690 first-cohort and 120 validation repertoires shared one platform. General observations from the study: Some public TCRs appeared in many individuals, while most sequences were rare. For cytomegalovirus status, the classifier reportedly gave diagnoses with high specificity and sensitivity.

Some clones are missing from TCRdb's copy, which holds only in-frame ones; the method was immunoSEQ multiplex PCR. The sample lists 120,000 or so clones; roughly nine tenths were seen once. CDR1 LGHNA and CDR2 YNFKEQ come from the germline V gene. This CDR3 is built from 16 residues. V was pared by 3 bases and J by 3 bases, with 15 bases between. This clone came up once. Its matching antigen is unknown. The chain combines TRBV4-2 with TRBJ1-5, with D maybe TRBD1 (6 bases). Sequencing was done on a sample of PBMCs. The sequence came from a woman between 18 and 30 years old in good health and CMV-seronegative. CDR3 region: CASSHGKDSLNQPQHF. The CDR3 DNA is TGTGCCAGCAGCCACGGCAAGGACAGTCTCAATCAGCCCCAGCATTTT.